This entry concerns a single T cell receptor (beta chain). The antigen is not known. This sample stems from a study of T cell responses to AZD1222 COVID-19 vaccine. General study points: Nearly half of spike-specific TCRs reportedly target variant regions that are unmutated in the B.1.351 and B.1.1.7 variants.

Profiling relied on immunoSEQ multiplex PCR, and the TCRdb table lists in-frame clones only, not all of them. The sample contains 90,000 to 120,000 clones, just over 90% of which appear only once. The CDR3 has 14 amino acids. V dropped 5 bases and J dropped 7; count of bases not matched to a gene: 5. Germline CDR1 is SEHNR and CDR2 is FQNEAQ (reference sequence). The sequenced sample was peripheral blood, obtained 28 days after the second AZD1222 dose. The chain employs TRBV7-9 and TRBJ1-5, with 10 bases identical to TRBD1. The TCR sequence derives from an adult who received the AZD1222 COVID-19 vaccine. The CDR3 nucleotides read TGTGCCAGCAGCCAGGACAGGGGGGAGCAGCCCCAGCATTTT. Its translation is CASSQDRGEQPQHF.